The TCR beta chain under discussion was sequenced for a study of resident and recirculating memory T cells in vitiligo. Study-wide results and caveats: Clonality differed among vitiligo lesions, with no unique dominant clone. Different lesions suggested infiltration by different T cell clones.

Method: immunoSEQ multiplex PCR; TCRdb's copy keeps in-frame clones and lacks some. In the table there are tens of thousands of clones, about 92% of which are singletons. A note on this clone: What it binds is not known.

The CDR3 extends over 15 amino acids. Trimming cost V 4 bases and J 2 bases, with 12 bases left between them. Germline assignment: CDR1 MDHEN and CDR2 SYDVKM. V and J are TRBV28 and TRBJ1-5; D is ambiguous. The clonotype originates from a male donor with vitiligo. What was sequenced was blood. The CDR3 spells CASSSRDTRNQPQHF. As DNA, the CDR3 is TGTGCCAGCAGTTCCCGTGACACCCGCAATCAGCCCCAGCATTTT.